This T cell receptor (beta chain) was retrieved from a study of graft-versus-host responses after intestinal transplantation. At the level of the study: Every one of the recipients received anti-thymocyte globulin induction and afterwards took tacrolimus and steroids for about 3 years.

The authors seeded 200,000 CFSE-labeled responder cells together with 200,000 irradiated stimulator cells tagged with violet dye. Sorting of proliferating CFSE-low CD3+CD4+ and CD3+CD8+ responders took place after the reaction. Profiled with immunoSEQ multiplex PCR; TCRdb holds only in-frame clones, not every one. The table lists 9,000 to 10,000 clones, roughly 26% of them singletons. The starting material was alloreactive CD8+ T cells from a mixed lymphocyte reaction culture, obtained before intestinal transplant. The subset is: CFSE-low proliferating T cells sorted from roughly 6-day pre-transplant mixed lymphocyte reaction (GvH or HvG direction). The TCR originated in a human patient who received an intestinal transplant.

Written as DNA, the CDR3 is TGTGCCAGCAGCAACGGACAGGGGGCGTCGAACACTGAAGCTTTCTTT. This encodes CASSNGQGASNTEAFF. V and J are TRBV21-1 and TRBJ1-1; TRBD1, the D gene given by the table, was not confirmed from the DNA. TRBV21-1 is classified as a pseudogene. The CDR3 runs to 16 residues.